This T cell receptor (beta chain) was observed in a study of control samples from healthy donors and cancer patients. Assay: immunoSEQ multiplex PCR; the TCRdb copy retains only in-frame clones and omits some. Of tens of thousands of clones listed, 70% to 80% are singletons. The table lists this clone with a few counts. The CDR3 spans 16 residues. The V gene's germline CDR1 is MNHNY and CDR2 SVGAGI (reference sequence). Trimming at V came to 0 bases and at J to 4 bases, leaving 8 bases not matched to a gene. Sequenced input: PBMCs. The V and J genes are TRBV6-6 and TRBJ2-7, with 8 bases aligning to TRBD1. This TCR came from a man aged 60-69 years with head and neck cancer. This CDR3 reads CASSYSPRRGQYEQYF. The CDR3 coding sequence is TGTGCCAGCAGTTACTCCCCCCGCAGGGGGCAATACGAGCAGTACTTC.